One sample yielded the 19 T cell receptor beta chains listed below, sequenced in a study of T cells of healthy individuals listed by TCRdb under 2018. Library generation was performed with 5' RACE. TCRdb shows the sequencer as Illumina MiSeq. In TCRdb, the public reads were trimmed at Q25 with fastp and aligned with MiXCR, with productive beta chains retained. Rows with one shared CDR3 protein collapse into an entry with the most common genes and DNA. This sample gives approximately 100,000 distinct CDR3 sequences in total; 15% to 20% of them show up just once. The leading ten clones occupy 6.2% of the sample. These receptors all come from a human donor in good health.

This clonotype was detected many times. The chain carries TRBV5-1 and TRBJ2-7, with 10 bases matching TRBD1. The CDR3 is 15 residues long. Germline V gene data show CDR1 as SGHRS and CDR2 as YFSETQ. With 3 bases clipped from V and 5 bases from J, the junction kept 8 bases outside the gene matches. The CDR3 loop is CASSSWTGGFDEQYF. CDR3 in DNA: TGCGCCAGCAGCTCCTGGACAGGGGGATTCGACGAGCAGTACTTC.

This clonotype was counted at least ten times. J is TRBJ2-1 and V is TRBV10-3; 7 positions agree with TRBD2. The CDR3 loop spans 17 amino acids. V was clipped by 4 bases and J by 0 bases; unmatched bases: 9. Germline loops: CDR1 ENHRY, CDR2 SYGVKD. CDR3 in amino acids: CAISGLAEGSSYNEQFF. CDR3 bases: TGTGCCATCAGTGGGCTAGCGGAGGGATCCTCCTACAATGAGCAGTTCTTC.

This clonotype was observed a few times. This chain connects TRBV5-1 to TRBJ2-7; 8 bases line up with TRBD1. The V segment lost 3 bases and the J segment 5 bases; nucleotides outside the gene matches: 4. Germline V gene data show CDR1 as SGHRS and CDR2 as YFSETQ. The CDR3 runs 13 residues. CDR3 nucleotides: TGCGCCAGCAGCTGGACAGGGAATAACGAGCAGTACTTC. Its translation: CASSWTGNNEQYF.

This clonotype has just a few counts. The gene calls are TRBV20-1 and TRBJ1-4; no firm D call. The germline CDR1 and CDR2 sequences are DFQATT and SNEGSKA (reference sequence). V lost 0 bases and J lost 2, with 13 bases in between. The CDR3 has 16 amino acids. Written as DNA, the CDR3 is TGCAGTGCTAGAGATCCCAGGACCACCACTAATGAAAAACTGTTTTTT. This encodes CSARDPRTTTNEKLFF.

The gene calls are TRBV2 and TRBJ2-3; D possibly corresponds to TRBD2 (6 bases). The CDR3 contains 15 residues. In germline, CDR1 is SNHLY, CDR2 FYNNEI. The germline V and J ends were trimmed by 0 bases and 2 bases, with 9 bases remaining between them. The CDR3 loop reads CASSEAGGFTDTQYF. The CDR3 region has the DNA TGTGCCAGCAGTGAAGCGGGGGGATTCACAGATACGCAGTATTTT.

This sequence joins TRBV28 and TRBJ1-1; D unclear. Trimming removed 0 bases from V and 9 bases from J, with 8 bases in between. The germline gives CDR1 MDHEN, CDR2 SYDVKM. This CDR3 has 12 residues. CDR3 sequence (DNA): TGTGCCAGCAGTTTATGGGCGGATAAAGCTTTCTTT. Its translation is CASSLWADKAFF.

The V and J genes are TRBV28 and TRBJ2-5, with D possibly being TRBD1 or TRBD2 (5 bases each). CDR3 length equals 14 residues. The V and J ends lost 3 bases and 0 bases respectively, with 8 bases between them. CDR1 is MDHEN, CDR2 SYDVKM, per germline. CDR3 sequence reads: CASSLEDNQETQYF. The CDR3 nucleotides read TGTGCCAGCAGTTTGGAGGACAACCAAGAGACCCAGTACTTC.

This clonotype showed up many times. CDR3 sequence reads: CASRGVGKQAGQPQHF. CDR3 nucleotides: TGTGCCAGCAGGGGCGTGGGGAAGCAGGCAGGCCAGCCCCAGCATTTT. V gene TRBV28 combines with J gene TRBJ1-5, with D uncertain. Trimming stripped 6 bases from V and 7 bases from J, with 22 bases between. Germline CDR1 reads MDHEN; CDR2 reads SYDVKM. The CDR3 has 16 amino acids.

This clonotype was found many times. The rearrangement joins TRBV11-2 to TRBJ2-3; perhaps TRBD1 as D (6 bases). CDR1 is SGHAT, CDR2 FQNNGV, per germline. This CDR3 comprises 14 residues. V was shortened by 6 bases and J by 4 bases, with 14 bases between the two germline ends. CDR3 sequence: CASREGGSADTQYF. The CDR3 DNA reads as TGTGCCAGCAGGGAAGGGGGATCGGCAGATACGCAGTATTTT.

This clonotype was seen a handful of times. V is TRBV7-9 and J is TRBJ2-7, with a tentative D call TRBD1 (5 bases). Germline V gene lookup returns CDR1 SEHNR and CDR2 FQNEAQ (reference sequence). The CDR3 is 13 residues long. Trimming pared 4 bases from V and 4 bases from J, leaving 11 bases between. The CDR3 sequence: CASSSSTEYEQYF. The CDR3 DNA reads as TGTGCCAGCAGCTCCTCGACAGAATACGAGCAGTACTTC.

The chain recombines TRBV20-1 with TRBJ2-5; D remains unclear. CDR3 size: 12 residues. CDR1 is DFQATT, CDR2 SNEGSKA, per germline (reference sequence). The V and J ends lost 3 bases and 4 bases respectively, with 9 bases between them. This CDR3 is CSASPNRETQYF. Here the CDR3 DNA reads TGCAGTGCTAGCCCGAACAGAGAGACCCAGTACTTC.

V and J are TRBV4-3 and TRBJ2-4; 13 nucleotides agree with TRBD2. Germline loops: CDR1 LGHNA, CDR2 YSLEER. V gave up 2 bases and J gave up 1 base; unmatched junction bases: 5. This CDR3 spans 18 amino acids. For the CDR3, the DNA is TGCGCCAGCAGCCAATCGGGACTAGCGGGGACTGCCAAAAACATTCAGTACTTC. Its translation is CASSQSGLAGTAKNIQYF.

J is TRBJ2-7 and V is TRBV20-1, with TRBD1 identical over 9 bases. CDR3 length: 15 amino acids. Germline V gene sequence: CDR1 DFQATT, CDR2 SNEGSKA (reference sequence). After removal of 4 bases from V and 2 bases from J, the junction contained 9 bases not matched to a gene. The DNA of the CDR3 is TGCAGTGCTAAATACAGGGGGCCGATCGCCTACGAGCAGTACTTC. It encodes CSAKYRGPIAYEQYF.

This clonotype was counted many times. This chain connects TRBV28 to TRBJ1-6, with a weak D call TRBD1 (6 bases). V lost 7 bases, J lost 0 bases, and 10 bases lay in between. CDR1 is MDHEN, CDR2 SYDVKM, per germline. The CDR3 sequence is 15 residues long. The DNA for the CDR3 is TGTGCCAGCATTTCGGACAGCTCCTATAATTCACCCCTCCACTTT. Its translation: CASISDSSYNSPLHF.

This clonotype was seen only a few times. The chain is built from TRBV2 and TRBJ1-5; tentative D call: TRBD1 (5 bases). Trimming left V 3 bases short and J 1 base short, with 13 bases between. The germline gives CDR1 SNHLY, CDR2 FYNNEI. The CDR3 runs to 16 residues. CDR3 sequence reads: CASSEQGPRSNQPQHF. In DNA, the CDR3 is TGTGCCAGCAGTGAGCAGGGACCTAGGAGCAATCAGCCCCAGCATTTT.

In its sample, this clonotype was seen many times. The gene calls are TRBV7-9 and TRBJ2-1; TRBD2 agrees at 11 bases. Germline assignment: CDR1 SEHNR and CDR2 FQNEAQ (reference sequence). This CDR3 has 15 amino acids. The V and J ends lost 5 bases and 10 bases, in that order; junction bases with no gene match: 10. CDR3 sequence (DNA): TGTGCCAGCAGCCCGGTTCAGAGGACTAGCGGGGAGCAGTTCTTC. It encodes CASSPVQRTSGEQFF.

This clonotype was seen more than once but under ten times. The chain links TRBV29-1 to TRBJ2-7; D is ambiguous. This CDR3 spans 15 amino acids. V was cut by 6 bases and J by 3 bases, with 21 bases left in between. The germline gives CDR1 SQVTM, CDR2 ANQGSEA. This CDR3 reads CSVANPADGYYEQYF. Here the CDR3 DNA reads TGCAGCGTCGCCAACCCCGCCGACGGTTACTACGAGCAGTACTTC.

At least ten counts were recorded for this clonotype. The chain carries TRBV29-1 and TRBJ2-3; 7 bases align to TRBD1. The CDR3 contains 16 residues. After removal of 6 bases from V and 4 bases from J, the junction contained 16 bases not matched to a gene. Germline values: CDR1 SQVTM, CDR2 ANQGSEA. CDR3 protein: CSVERSAGGTADTQYF. The DNA for the CDR3 is TGCAGCGTCGAAAGATCGGCAGGGGGAACGGCAGATACGCAGTATTTT.

This clonotype showed up just a few times. The chain is built from TRBV7-9 and TRBJ1-1, with D perhaps TRBD1 (6 bases). The V end was cut by 5 bases, the J end by 4 bases, with 11 bases between. The CDR3 totals 13 residues. Germline V gene lookup returns CDR1 SEHNR and CDR2 FQNEAQ (reference sequence). As DNA, the CDR3 is TGTGCCAGCAGCATCGGGGGGCCCACTGAAGCTTTCTTT. It yields the protein CASSIGGPTEAFF. Drawing the rest from reference TRBV7-9 and TRBJ1-1, the complete variable domain is DTGVSQNPRHKITKRGQNVTFRCDPISEHNRLYWYRQTLGQGPEFLTYFQNEAQLEKSRLLSDRFSAERPKGSFSTLEIQRTEQGDSAMYLCASSIGGPTEAFFGQGTRLTVV.